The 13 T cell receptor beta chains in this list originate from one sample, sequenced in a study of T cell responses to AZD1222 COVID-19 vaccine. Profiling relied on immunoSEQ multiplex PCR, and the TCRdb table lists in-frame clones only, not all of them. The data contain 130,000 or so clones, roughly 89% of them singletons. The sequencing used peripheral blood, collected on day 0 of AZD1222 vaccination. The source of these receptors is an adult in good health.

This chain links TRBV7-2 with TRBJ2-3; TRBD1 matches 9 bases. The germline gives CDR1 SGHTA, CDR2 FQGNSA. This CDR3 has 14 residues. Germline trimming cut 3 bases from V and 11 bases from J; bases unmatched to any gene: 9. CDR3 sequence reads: CASSLRDRAVEQYF. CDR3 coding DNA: TGTGCCAGCAGCTTGCGGGACAGGGCGGTTGAGCAGTATTTT.

The CDR3 spells CAIRHWGVSTEAFF. The CDR3 DNA sequence: TGTGCCATCAGGCACTGGGGGGTGAGCACTGAAGCTTTCTTT. This chain connects TRBV10-3 to TRBJ1-1, with D perhaps TRBD1 (5 bases). The germline V gene has CDR1 ENHRY and CDR2 SYGVKD. This CDR3 is built from 14 residues. V was pared by 6 bases and J by 4 bases, with 15 bases between.

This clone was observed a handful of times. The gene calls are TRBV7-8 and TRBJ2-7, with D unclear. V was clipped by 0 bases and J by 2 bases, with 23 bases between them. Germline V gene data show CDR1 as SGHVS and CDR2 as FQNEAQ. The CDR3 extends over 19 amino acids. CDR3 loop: CASSLAAPFQASRTYEQYF. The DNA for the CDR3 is TGTGCCAGCAGCTTAGCGGCCCCGTTCCAGGCCTCTCGGACCTACGAGCAGTACTTC. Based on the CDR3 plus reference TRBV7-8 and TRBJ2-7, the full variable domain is GAGVSQSPRYKVAKRGQDVALRCDPISGHVSLFWYQQALGQGPEFLTYFQNEAQLDKSGLPSDRFFAERPEGSVSTLKIQRTQQEDSAVYLCASSLAAPFQASRTYEQYFGPGTRLTVT.

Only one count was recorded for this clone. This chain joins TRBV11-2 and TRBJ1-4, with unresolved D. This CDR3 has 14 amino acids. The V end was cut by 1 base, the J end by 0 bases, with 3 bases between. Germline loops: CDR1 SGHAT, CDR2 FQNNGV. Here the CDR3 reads CASSLAATNEKLFF. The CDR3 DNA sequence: TGTGCCAGCAGCTTAGCTGCAACTAATGAAAAACTGTTTTTT.

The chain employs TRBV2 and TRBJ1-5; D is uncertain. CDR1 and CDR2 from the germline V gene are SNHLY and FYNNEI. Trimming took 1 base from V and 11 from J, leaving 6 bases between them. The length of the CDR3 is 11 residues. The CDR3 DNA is TGTGCCAGCAGTGAAGTTGGGGCCCAGCATTTT. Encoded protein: CASSEVGAQHF.

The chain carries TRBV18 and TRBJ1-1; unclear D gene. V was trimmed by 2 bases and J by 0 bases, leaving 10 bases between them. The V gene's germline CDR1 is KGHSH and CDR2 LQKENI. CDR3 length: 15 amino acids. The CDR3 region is CASSPMAAMNTEAFF. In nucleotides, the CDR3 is TGTGCCAGCTCACCAATGGCAGCTATGAACACTGAAGCTTTCTTT.

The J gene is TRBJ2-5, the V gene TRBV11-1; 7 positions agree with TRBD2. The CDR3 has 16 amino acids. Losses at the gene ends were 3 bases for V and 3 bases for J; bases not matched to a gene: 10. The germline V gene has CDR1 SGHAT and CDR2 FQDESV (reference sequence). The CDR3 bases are TGTGCCAGCAGCTTCCTAAATCGGGGACTAAAAGAGACCCAGTACTTC. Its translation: CASSFLNRGLKETQYF.

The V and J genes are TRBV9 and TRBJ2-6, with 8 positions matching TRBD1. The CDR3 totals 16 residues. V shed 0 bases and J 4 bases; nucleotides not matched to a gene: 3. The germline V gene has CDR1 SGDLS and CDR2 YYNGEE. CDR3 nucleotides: TGTGCCAGCAGCGTAGGGCAGGGGGCCGGGGCCAACGTCCTGACTTTC. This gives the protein CASSVGQGAGANVLTF.

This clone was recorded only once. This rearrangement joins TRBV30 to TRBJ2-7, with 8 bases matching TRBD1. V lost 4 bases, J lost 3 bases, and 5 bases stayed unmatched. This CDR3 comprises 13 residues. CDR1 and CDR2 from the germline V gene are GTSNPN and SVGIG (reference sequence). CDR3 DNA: TGTGCCTGGAAGGGACAGGCATACTACGAGCAGTACTTC. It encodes CAWKGQAYYEQYF. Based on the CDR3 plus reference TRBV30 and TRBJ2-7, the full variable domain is SQTIHQWPATLVQPVGSPLSLECTVEGTSNPNLYWYRQAAGRGLQLLFYSVGIGQISSEVPQNLSASRPQDRQFILSSKKLLLSDSGFYLCAWKGQAYYEQYFGPGTRLTVT.

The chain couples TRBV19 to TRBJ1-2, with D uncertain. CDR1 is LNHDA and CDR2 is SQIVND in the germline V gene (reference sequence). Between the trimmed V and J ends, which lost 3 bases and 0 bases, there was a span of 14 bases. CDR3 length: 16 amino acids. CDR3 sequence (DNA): TGTGCCAGTAGTATGCCCACTCTAAAGGCTAACTATGGCTACACCTTC. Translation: CASSMPTLKANYGYTF.

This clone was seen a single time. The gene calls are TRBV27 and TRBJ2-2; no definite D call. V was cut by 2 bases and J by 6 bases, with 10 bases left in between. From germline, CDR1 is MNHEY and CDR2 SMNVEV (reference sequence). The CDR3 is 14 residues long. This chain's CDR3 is CASSLGSSPGELFF. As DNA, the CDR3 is TGTGCCAGCAGTTTAGGTTCCAGCCCCGGGGAGCTGTTTTTT.

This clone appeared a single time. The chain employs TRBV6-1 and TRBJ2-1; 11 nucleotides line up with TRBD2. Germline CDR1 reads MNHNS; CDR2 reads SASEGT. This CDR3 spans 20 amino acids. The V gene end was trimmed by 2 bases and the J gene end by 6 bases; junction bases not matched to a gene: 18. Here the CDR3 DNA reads TGTGCCAGCAGTGAACTGGGGTTAGGGCTAGCGGGGGGATGGGGCAATGAGCAGTTCTTC. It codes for CASSELGLGLAGGWGNEQFF.

The CDR3 bases are TGTGCCAGCTCACCATCGAGAACCCTGGGGCAAGAGACCCAGTACTTC. Translated, it gives CASSPSRTLGQETQYF. The V call is TRBV18, the J call TRBJ2-5, with D hard to call. Trimming cost V 2 bases and J 2 bases, with 15 bases left between them. CDR3 length equals 16 residues. Looked up from germline, CDR1 is KGHSH and CDR2 is LQKENI. Drawing the rest from reference TRBV18 and TRBJ2-5, the complete variable domain is NAGVMQNPRHLVRRRGQEARLRCSPMKGHSHVYWYRQLPEEGLKFMVYLQKENIIDESGMPKERFSAEFPKEGPSILRIQQVVRGDSAAYFCASSPSRTLGQETQYFGPGTRLLVL.